This is a list of T cell receptor beta chains from one sample in a study of PD-1 blockade in classical Hodgkin lymphoma. Some clones are missing from TCRdb's copy, which holds only in-frame ones; the method was immunoSEQ multiplex PCR. The profile covers about 44,000 clones, with 66% appearing a single time and approximately 3% taken by the ten largest. The specimen was peripheral blood mononuclear cells (PBMCs), collected before the fourth cycle of nivolumab. The receptor set was obtained from a human donor with classical Hodgkin lymphoma. The CDR3 runs from the conserved cysteine through the conserved F or W. D genes are given only for firm matches. The listing skips clone size in some rows; elsewhere it reads once, few, many or a size class.

V gene: TRBV5-6
clone size: few
CDR3 length: 17
D gene: TRBD1
J gene: TRBJ1-2
CDR3 DNA: TGTGCCAGCAGCTTGGACCCACAGGGGGCGCTTGGCTATGGCTACACCTTC
CDR3 protein: CASSLDPQGALGYGYTF

V gene: TRBV28
clone size: NA
CDR3 length: 15
D gene: TRBD2
J gene: TRBJ2-7
CDR3 DNA: TGTGCCAGCAGTTTATATGCGGGAGCTTCGTACGAGCAGTACTTC
CDR3 protein: CASSLYAGASYEQYF

V gene: TRBV6-5
clone size: NA
CDR3 length: 16
D gene: NA
J gene: TRBJ2-2
CDR3 DNA: TGTGCCAGCAGTTACGATGGGGTATGGGGGACCGGGGAGCTGTTTTTT
CDR3 protein: CASSYDGVWGTGELFF

V gene: TRBV21-1
clone size: once
CDR3 length: 15
D gene: NA
J gene: TRBJ1-4
CDR3 DNA: TGTGCCAGCAAGAAGGATCTTGCAACTAATGAAAAACTGTTTTTT
CDR3 protein: CASKKDLATNEKLFF

V gene: TRBV2
clone size: NA
CDR3 length: 14
D gene: NA
J gene: TRBJ2-7
CDR3 DNA: TGTGCCAGCAGTGCCCAGGGTAATAGAGACGAGCAGTACTTC
CDR3 protein: CASSAQGNRDEQYF

V gene: TRBV28
clone size: NA
CDR3 length: 17
D gene: TRBD1
J gene: TRBJ2-2
CDR3 DNA: TGTGCCAGCAGTTTATACGACAGGGGGGGAAAGTCCGGGGAGCTGTTTTTT
CDR3 protein: CASSLYDRGGKSGELFF

V gene: TRBV27
clone size: NA
CDR3 length: 14
D gene: TRBD1
J gene: TRBJ2-7
CDR3 DNA: TGTGCCAGCAGAACAGGGGCGGGCTCCTACGAGCAGTACTTC
CDR3 protein: CASRTGAGSYEQYF

V gene: TRBV6-5
clone size: NA
CDR3 length: 14
D gene: NA
J gene: TRBJ2-5
CDR3 DNA: TGTGCCAGCAGTTACTTGGGCAGCCAAGAGACCCAGTACTTC
CDR3 protein: CASSYLGSQETQYF

V gene: TRBV5-1
clone size: NA
CDR3 length: 15
D gene: NA
J gene: TRBJ2-7
CDR3 DNA: TGCGCCAGCAGCTTGGGGCAGGTGAGCTCCTACGAGCAGTACTTC
CDR3 protein: CASSLGQVSSYEQYF

V gene: TRBV2
clone size: NA
CDR3 length: 16
D gene: TRBD1
J gene: TRBJ1-6
CDR3 DNA: TGTGCCAGCAGAGAAGGGACAGGGAACTATAATTCACCCCTCCACTTT
CDR3 protein: CASREGTGNYNSPLHF

V gene: TRBV30
clone size: NA
CDR3 length: 16
D gene: NA
J gene: TRBJ2-6
CDR3 DNA: TGTGCCTGGAGCCGGGGCCGGGGGACTGGGGCCAACGTCCTGACTTTC
CDR3 protein: CAWSRGRGTGANVLTF

V gene: TRBV7-9
clone size: few
CDR3 length: 16
D gene: NA
J gene: TRBJ2-3
CDR3 DNA: TGTGCCAGCAGCTTAGAGGGATCCCTGATAAGGGATACGCAGTATTTT
CDR3 protein: CASSLEGSLIRDTQYF

V gene: TRBV30
clone size: NA
CDR3 length: 15
D gene: NA
J gene: TRBJ1-1
CDR3 DNA: TGTGCCTGGACCGTTGTATGGGGGGTAAACACTGAAGCTTTCTTT
CDR3 protein: CAWTVVWGVNTEAFF

V gene: TRBV30
clone size: medium-sized
CDR3 length: 14
D gene: NA
J gene: TRBJ2-1
CDR3 DNA: TGTGCCTGTAACACTGACCTCTCCTACAATGAGCAGTTCTTC
CDR3 protein: CACNTDLSYNEQFF

V gene: TRBV29-1
clone size: NA
CDR3 length: 15
D gene: NA
J gene: TRBJ2-7
CDR3 DNA: TGCAGCGTTGAGCTGCCGGCAGGGGTCTCCTACGAGCAGTACTTC
CDR3 protein: CSVELPAGVSYEQYF

V gene: TRBV29-1
clone size: NA
CDR3 length: 15
D gene: TRBD1
J gene: TRBJ2-7
CDR3 DNA: TGCAGCGTTGCTCGGGACAGAGCGAGCTCCTACGAGCAGTACTTC
CDR3 protein: CSVARDRASSYEQYF

V gene: TRBV9
clone size: NA
CDR3 length: 14
D gene: NA
J gene: TRBJ1-4
CDR3 DNA: TGTGCCAGCAGCGTAGTAGGAGGCAATGAAAAACTGTTTTTT
CDR3 protein: CASSVVGGNEKLFF

V gene: TRBV5-1
clone size: NA
CDR3 length: 14
D gene: NA
J gene: TRBJ2-7
CDR3 DNA: TGCGCCAGCAGCTTCGACCGACACTCCTACGAGCAGTACTTC
CDR3 protein: CASSFDRHSYEQYF

V gene: TRBV15
clone size: few
CDR3 length: 17
D gene: TRBD2
J gene: TRBJ2-7
CDR3 DNA: TGTGCCACCCGCAGAGTCGGACTAGCGGGAGGAGCCTACGAGCAGTACTTC
CDR3 protein: CATRRVGLAGGAYEQYF

V gene: TRBV27
clone size: few
CDR3 length: 14
D gene: NA
J gene: TRBJ2-3
CDR3 DNA: TGTGCCACGCGGAGAGGGGGGAGCACAGATACGCAGTATTTT
CDR3 protein: CATRRGGSTDTQYF

V gene: TRBV28
clone size: NA
CDR3 length: 14
D gene: NA
J gene: TRBJ2-7
CDR3 DNA: TGTGCCAGCAGGGAGACGGGGGACTGGAGCGAGCAGTACTTC
CDR3 protein: CASRETGDWSEQYF

V gene: TRBV30
clone size: few
CDR3 length: 13
D gene: NA
J gene: TRBJ2-3
CDR3 DNA: TGTGCCTGGAGTCAAGGCTACTCGGATACGCAGTATTTT
CDR3 protein: CAWSQGYSDTQYF

V gene: TRBV9
clone size: NA
CDR3 length: 16
D gene: TRBD1
J gene: TRBJ2-3
CDR3 DNA: TGTGCCAGCAGCGCACGGCCGGACAGGGGACCAGATACGCAGTATTTT
CDR3 protein: CASSARPDRGPDTQYF

V gene: TRBV29-1
clone size: NA
CDR3 length: 15
D gene: TRBD1
J gene: TRBJ2-2
CDR3 DNA: TGCAGCGCAGTTGGTAGGCAGGGGGCCAGCGGGGAGCTGTTTTTT
CDR3 protein: CSAVGRQGASGELFF

V gene: TRBV7-2
clone size: NA
CDR3 length: 14
D gene: NA
J gene: TRBJ1-2
CDR3 DNA: TGTGCCAGCAGCTTAGACATCCTCAACTATGGCTACACCTTC
CDR3 protein: CASSLDILNYGYTF

V gene: TRBV5-1
clone size: NA
CDR3 length: 12
D gene: NA
J gene: TRBJ2-7
CDR3 DNA: TGCGCCAGCAGCTTTTACCCCTACGAGCAGTACTTC
CDR3 protein: CASSFYPYEQYF

V gene: TRBV21-1
clone size: NA
CDR3 length: 13
D gene: NA
J gene: TRBJ1-1
CDR3 DNA: TGTGCCAGCAGCAAACGGTCGAACACTGAAGCTTTCTTT
CDR3 protein: CASSKRSNTEAFF

V gene: TRBV6-5
clone size: medium-sized
CDR3 length: 14
D gene: NA
J gene: TRBJ2-7
CDR3 DNA: TGTGCCAGCAAATCTTTTCTACGGGGCCACGAGCAGTACTTC
CDR3 protein: CASKSFLRGHEQYF